This TCR beta chain was recorded in a study of cytomegalovirus exposure and HLA in healthy donors. Regarding the study as a whole: Later analysis suggested most CMV-associated TCR beta chains were HLA-restricted.

The CDR3 extends over 17 amino acids. Unmatched junction bases numbered 12, after V lost 5 bases and J lost 2 bases. In germline, CDR1 is MNHEY, CDR2 SMNVEV (reference sequence). Regarding this clone: The target antigen is unknown.

The PCR employed 60 Vbeta primers together with 13 Jbeta primers. Clones were sequenced by immunoSEQ multiplex PCR, and TCRdb holds only the in-frame ones, with some missing. The table lists 150,000 to 200,000 clones, over 60% of them singletons. J is TRBJ1-5 and V is TRBV27; TRBD1 matches at 7 bases. This sequence was found in a female donor in good health and CMV-seronegative. The sample comprised PBMCs. The CDR3 region is CASSPGQAGLGNQPQHF. CDR3 nucleotides: TGTGCCAGCAGTCCCGGACAGGCAGGCCTGGGCAATCAGCCCCAGCATTTT.